This T cell receptor beta chain was found in a study of T cells in Graves' hyperthyroidism and ophthalmopathy. RNA transcripts were the template for amplifying TCR beta CDR3 regions. HTBI primers drove first-round RT-PCR of the TCR CDR3. TCRdb called the multiplex PCR reads again in MiXCR, with one record for every CDR3 protein. The repertoire holds under 200,000 distinct CDR3 sequences, with about 9.4% as singletons. Hyperthyroidism patients were newly diagnosed, had disease duration under 2 months, and were aged 18 to 65 years. This clonotype was observed many times. Trimming cost V 5 bases and J 3 bases, with 16 bases left between them. From germline, CDR1 is SQVTM and CDR2 ANQGSEA. This CDR3 region has 14 residues.

The sequencing sample was made of blood. The chain has TRBV29-1 and TRBJ1-1, with D tentatively TRBD1 (6 bases). The TCR sequence derives from a woman under 30 with Graves' hyperthyroidism that later progressed to Graves' ophthalmopathy. CDR3: CSVTQGHGYTEAFF. CDR3 coding DNA: TGCAGCGTTACACAGGGCCATGGGTACACTGAAGCTTTCTTT. Filled out from reference TRBV29-1 and TRBJ1-1, the complete variable domain reads SAVISQKPSRDICQRGTSLTIQCQVDSQVTMMFWYRQQPGQSLTLIATANQGSEATYESGFVIDKFPISRPNLTFSTLTVSNMSPEDSSIYLCSVTQGHGYTEAFFGQGTRLTVV.